The rows below give T cell receptor beta chains drawn from one sample of a study of OX40 agonist ivuxolimab in advanced cancers. Only in-frame clones appear in the TCRdb table, and some are missing; sequencing was by immunoSEQ multiplex PCR. The sample records some 49,000 clones, approximately 79% being singletons. The sample in question was CD4+ or CD8+ T cells sorted from blood, obtained in a trial of the OX40 agonist ivuxolimab. The receptors come from an adult with an advanced solid tumor such as melanoma, head and neck, liver or kidney cancer. The CDR3 runs from the conserved cysteine through the conserved F or W. A D gene is named only where the DNA matches it firmly. The size field is filled for only some rows; it gives once, few, many or a size class.

j_call v_call d_call clone_size cdr3_nt cdr3_aa
TRBJ2-7 TRBV5-1 . . TGCGCCAGCAGCTCATCCGCTACACACGAGCAGTACTTC CASSSSATHEQYF
TRBJ1-2 TRBV5-6 TRBD1 few TGTGCCAGCAGCTTGGGTCAGGGGGCGTCGTTTTGGGACTATGGCTACACCTTC CASSLGQGASFWDYGYTF
TRBJ1-1 TRBV2 . few TGTGCCAGCAGTGTTGAGGGTAAGGATACTGAAGCTTTCTTT CASSVEGKDTEAFF
TRBJ2-3 TRBV2 TRBD2 . TGTGCCAGCACGACTAGCGGGAGCCAAACTACGCAGTATTTT CASTTSGSQTTQYF
TRBJ1-5 TRBV19 . . TGTGCCAGTAGTATAGGGCGCAGGGTAAATCAGCCCCAGCATTTT CASSIGRRVNQPQHF
TRBJ1-1 TRBV30 . . TGTGCCTGGAGTAAAGGGCGAGGGGCTGAAGCTTTCTTT CAWSKGRGAEAFF
TRBJ1-2 TRBV2 . few TGTGCCAGCAGTGAACAAGGATATGGCTACACCTTC CASSEQGYGYTF
TRBJ1-2 TRBV5-4 TRBD1 . TGTGCCAGCAGCAAACCCGGGACAGACAATAACTATGGCTACACCTTC CASSKPGTDNNYGYTF
TRBJ1-2 TRBV5-1 TRBD1 once TGCGCCAGCAGCGCCGGGACAGTTAACTATGGCTACACCTTC CASSAGTVNYGYTF
TRBJ2-3 TRBV27 . . TGTGCCAGCAGTTTATATATGAGGGAATGGGGTCATACGCAGTATTTT CASSLYMREWGHTQYF
TRBJ1-2 TRBV10-3 . once TGTGCCATCACTGCAGGCTACGCTACTAACTATGGCTACACCTTC CAITAGYATNYGYTF
TRBJ1-1 TRBV7-2 . . TGTGCCAGCAGCTCCCTTGGTTTGGACACTGAAGCTTTCTTT CASSSLGLDTEAFF
TRBJ2-7 TRBV7-3 . . TGTGCCAGCAGCTTAGTCGTCTACGAGCAGTACTTC CASSLVVYEQYF
TRBJ2-1 TRBV4-3 TRBD2 once TGCGCCAGCAGCCCCGCTAGCGGAAACTCCTACAATGAGCAGTTCTTC CASSPASGNSYNEQFF
TRBJ2-7 TRBV7-8 TRBD2 . TGTGCCAGCAGCTTAGTAGCGGGAGGAAATGAGCAGTACTTC CASSLVAGGNEQYF
TRBJ2-1 TRBV6-5 . . TGTGCCAGCAGTAAAATCGATGAGCAGTTCTTC CASSKIDEQFF
TRBJ2-2 TRBV10-1 TRBD2 . TGCGCCAGCAGTTTACCGACTAGCGGGAAAAACACCGGGGAGCTGTTTTTT CASSLPTSGKNTGELFF
TRBJ1-3 TRBV6-6 . . TGTGCCAGCAGTTACTCGACCCCAGGGGGAAACACCATATATTTT CASSYSTPGGNTIYF
TRBJ2-1 TRBV6-6 . . TGTGCCAGCAGAGACTACAGGGAGAGGAATGAGCAGTTCTTC CASRDYRERNEQFF
TRBJ2-3 TRBV4-2 . . TGTGCCAGCAGCTTGTGGCTGGCGGGAAACACAGATACGCAGTATTTT CASSLWLAGNTDTQYF
TRBJ2-6 TRBV7-8 . . TGTGCCAGCAGCAAAAGCGGAAACTCTGGGGCCAACGTCCTGACTTTC CASSKSGNSGANVLTF
TRBJ2-5 TRBV5-6 . . TGTGCCAGCAGCTTTTTTGGGGCCCAGTACTTC CASSFFGAQYF
TRBJ2-3 TRBV11-2 . . TGTGCCAGCAGCTTCGTCACGGCTATTGATAATACGCAGTATTTT CASSFVTAIDNTQYF
TRBJ2-2 TRBV29-1 . . TGCAGCGTTGGGCCCCTACAGGGGAGGGCCGGGGAGCTGTTTTTT CSVGPLQGRAGELFF
TRBJ1-1 TRBV6-6 . . TGTGCCAGCAGTTATGGAGGGAACACTGAAGCTTTCTTT CASSYGGNTEAFF
TRBJ1-1 TRBV9 . . TGTGCCAGCAGCTTGGGGGGCGACGCTGAAGCTTTCTTT CASSLGGDAEAFF